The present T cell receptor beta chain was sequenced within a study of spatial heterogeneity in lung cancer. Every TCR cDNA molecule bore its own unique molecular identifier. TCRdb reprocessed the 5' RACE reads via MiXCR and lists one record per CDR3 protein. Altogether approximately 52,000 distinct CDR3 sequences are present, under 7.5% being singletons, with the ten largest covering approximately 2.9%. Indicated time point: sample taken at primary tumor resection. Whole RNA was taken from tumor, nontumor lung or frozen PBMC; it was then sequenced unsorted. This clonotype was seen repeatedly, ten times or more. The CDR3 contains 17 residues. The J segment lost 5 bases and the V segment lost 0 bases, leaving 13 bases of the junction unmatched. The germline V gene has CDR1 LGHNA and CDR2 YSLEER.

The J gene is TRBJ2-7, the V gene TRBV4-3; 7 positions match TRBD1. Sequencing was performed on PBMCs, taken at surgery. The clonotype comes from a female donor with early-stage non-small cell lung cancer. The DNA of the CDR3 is TGCGCCAGCAGCCAAGATCCCCTGGCTGAGGGGGCCCACGAGCAGTACTTC. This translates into CASSQDPLAEGAHEQYF.